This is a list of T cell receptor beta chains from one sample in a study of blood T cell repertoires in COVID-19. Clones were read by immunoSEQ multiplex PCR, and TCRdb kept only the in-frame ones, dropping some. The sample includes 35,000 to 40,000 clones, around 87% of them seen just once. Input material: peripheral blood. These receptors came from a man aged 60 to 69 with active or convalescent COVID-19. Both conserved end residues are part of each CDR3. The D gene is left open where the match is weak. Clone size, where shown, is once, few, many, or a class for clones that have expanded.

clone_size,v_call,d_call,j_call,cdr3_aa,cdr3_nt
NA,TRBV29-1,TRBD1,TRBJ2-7,CSARTGVYEQYF,TGCAGCGCCAGGACAGGGGTCTACGAGCAGTACTTC
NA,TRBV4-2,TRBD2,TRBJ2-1,CASSTPGLAGVDEQFF,TGTGCCAGCAGCACCCCGGGACTAGCGGGAGTCGATGAGCAGTTCTTC
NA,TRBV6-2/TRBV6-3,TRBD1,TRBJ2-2,CASSYRPSGGGELFF,TGTGCCAGCAGTTACCGACCCTCAGGGGGCGGGGAGCTGTTTTTT
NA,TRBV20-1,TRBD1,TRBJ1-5,CSASSYRGDINQPQHF,TGCAGTGCTAGTTCTTACAGGGGGGATATCAATCAGCCCCAGCATTTT
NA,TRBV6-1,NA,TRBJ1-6,CASSDWSSYNSPLHF,TGTGCCAGCAGTGATTGGAGCTCCTATAATTCACCCCTCCACTTT
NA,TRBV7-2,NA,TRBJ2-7,CASSLQGGGTEQYF,TGTGCCAGCAGCTTACAGGGGGGCGGGACAGAGCAGTACTTC
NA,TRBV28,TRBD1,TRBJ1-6,CASSAGQSGSPLHF,TGTGCCAGCAGTGCGGGACAGTCAGGGTCACCCCTCCACTTT
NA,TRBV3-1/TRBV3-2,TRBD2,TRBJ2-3,CASSPPGLAGSDTQYF,TGTGCCAGCAGCCCTCCGGGACTAGCGGGTTCAGATACGCAGTATTTT
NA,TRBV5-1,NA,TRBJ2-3,CASRVGADTQYF,TGCGCCAGCAGGGTAGGGGCAGATACGCAGTATTTT
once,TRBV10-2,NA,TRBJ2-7,CASKTGTSSGEQYF,TGCGCCAGCAAGACTGGGACATCTTCGGGGGAGCAGTACTTC
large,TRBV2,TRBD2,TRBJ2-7,CASSEAWASGSLVYEQYF,TGTGCCAGCAGTGAAGCGTGGGCTAGCGGGAGCCTTGTTTACGAGCAGTACTTC
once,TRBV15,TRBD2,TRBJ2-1,CATSLRPSGIAYNEQFF,TGTGCCACCAGCCTGAGGCCTAGCGGGATAGCTTACAATGAGCAGTTCTTC
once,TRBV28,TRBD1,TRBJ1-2,CASVQGGGGYTF,TGTGCCAGTGTTCAGGGGGGTGGTGGCTACACCTTC
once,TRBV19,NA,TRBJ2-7,CASSITRGTSYEQYF,TGTGCCAGTAGTATTACGCGGGGTACATCCTACGAGCAGTACTTC
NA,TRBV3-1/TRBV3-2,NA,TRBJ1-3,CASSQDINFSGNTIYF,TGTGCCAGCAGCCAAGATATTAACTTCTCTGGAAACACCATATATTTT
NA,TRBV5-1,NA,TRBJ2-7,CASSGAAQPYEQYF,TGCGCCAGCAGCGGGGCCGCACAGCCCTACGAGCAGTACTTC
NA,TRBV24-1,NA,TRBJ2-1,CATSDSNGAFYNEQFF,TGTGCCACCAGTGATTCTAACGGAGCCTTTTACAATGAGCAGTTCTTC
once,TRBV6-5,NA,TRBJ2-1,CASSHRQGRGEQFF,TGTGCCAGCAGTCACCGACAGGGGAGGGGTGAGCAGTTCTTC
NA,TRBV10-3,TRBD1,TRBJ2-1,CAIRGTGVYNEQFF,TGTGCCATCAGGGGGACAGGGGTCTACAATGAGCAGTTCTTC
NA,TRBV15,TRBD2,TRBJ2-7,CATSRGGLAGAGTYEQYF,TGTGCCACCAGCAGAGGGGGACTAGCGGGAGCGGGGACCTACGAGCAGTACTTC
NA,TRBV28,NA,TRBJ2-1,CASRENNEQFF,TGTGCCAGCAGGGAGAACAATGAGCAGTTCTTC
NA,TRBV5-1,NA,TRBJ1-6,CASSLIGGGGNSPLHF,TGCGCCAGCAGCTTGATCGGTGGGGGGGGGAATTCACCCCTCCACTTT
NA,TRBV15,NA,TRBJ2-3,CATSRDIGSVRTHTDTQYF,TGTGCCACCAGCAGAGATATTGGGAGTGTACGCACGCATACAGATACGCAGTATTTT
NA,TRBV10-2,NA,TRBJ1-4,CASSELGGKLFF,TGCGCCAGCAGTGAGCTGGGGGGAAAACTGTTTTTT
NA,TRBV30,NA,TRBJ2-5,CAWSDGSRSETQYF,TGTGCCTGGAGTGATGGGTCTAGATCAGAGACCCAGTACTTC
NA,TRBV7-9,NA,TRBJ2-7,CASSRRDYEQYF,TGTGCCAGCAGCCGCAGGGACTACGAGCAGTACTTC
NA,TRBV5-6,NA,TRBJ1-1,CASSKINREAAFF,TGTGCCAGCAGCAAAATTAACAGGGAAGCAGCTTTCTTT
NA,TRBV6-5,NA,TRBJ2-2,CASSRGTGELFF,TGTGCCAGCAGCCGGGGAACCGGGGAGCTGTTTTTT
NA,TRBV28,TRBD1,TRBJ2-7,CASSRPTGGYEQYF,TGTGCCAGCAGCCGCCCTACAGGGGGTTACGAGCAGTACTTC
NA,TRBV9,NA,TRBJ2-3,CASSVVASGTDTQYF,TGTGCCAGCAGCGTAGTGGCTAGCGGCACAGATACGCAGTATTTT
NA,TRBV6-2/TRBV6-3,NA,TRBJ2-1,CASSNWDTRNEQFF,TGTGCCAGCAGTAACTGGGACACCCGTAATGAGCAGTTCTTC
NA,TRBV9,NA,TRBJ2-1,CASSAPTSLNEQFF,TGTGCCAGCAGCGCCCCGACTAGTTTGAATGAGCAGTTCTTC
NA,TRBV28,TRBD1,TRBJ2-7,CASWDRSGEQYF,TGTGCCAGCTGGGACAGGTCTGGTGAGCAGTACTTC
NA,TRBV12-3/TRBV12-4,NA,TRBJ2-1,CATMGTHNEQFF,TGTGCCACCATGGGGACACACAATGAGCAGTTCTTC
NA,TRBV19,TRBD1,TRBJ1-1,CASSPKGADRPRRGAFF,TGTGCCAGTAGTCCAAAGGGGGCTGACAGACCTCGCAGGGGAGCTTTCTTT
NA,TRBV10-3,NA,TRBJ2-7,CAISESPGVYEQYF,TGTGCCATCAGTGAGTCGCCGGGAGTATACGAGCAGTACTTC
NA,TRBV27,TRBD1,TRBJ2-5,CASSPGTGPQVGTQYF,TGTGCCAGCAGTCCGGGGACAGGTCCCCAGGTAGGGACCCAGTACTTC
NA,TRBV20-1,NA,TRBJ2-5,CSASSGLQETQYF,TGCAGTGCTAGTAGCGGCCTTCAAGAGACCCAGTACTTC
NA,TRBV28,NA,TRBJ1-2,CASSPGLGNTF,TGTGCCAGCAGTCCCGGACTGGGGAACACCTTC
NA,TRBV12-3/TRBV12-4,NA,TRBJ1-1,CASSLGGNTEAFF,TGTGCCAGCAGTTTAGGGGGCAACACTGAAGCTTTCTTT
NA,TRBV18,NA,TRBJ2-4,CASSPGGKSKGIQYF,TGTGCCAGCTCCCCTGGCGGGAAATCAAAAGGCATTCAGTACTTC
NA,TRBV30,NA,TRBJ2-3,CAWGADSAMQDTQYF,TGTGCCTGGGGTGCGGACAGCGCTATGCAAGATACGCAGTATTTT
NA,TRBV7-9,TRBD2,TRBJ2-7,CASTDFSFRAGGTSYEQYF,TGTGCCAGCACCGATTTCTCGTTCAGAGCGGGAGGGACTTCCTACGAGCAGTACTTC
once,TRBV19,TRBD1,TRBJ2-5,CASSRLTGAGETQYF,TGTGCCAGTAGTAGACTGACAGGGGCAGGAGAGACCCAGTACTTC
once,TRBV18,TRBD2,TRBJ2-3,CASSSWTSGSVDTQYF,TGTGCCAGCTCATCTTGGACTAGCGGGAGTGTAGATACGCAGTATTTT
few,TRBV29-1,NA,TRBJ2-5,CSVEDQGFPEGSQETQYF,TGCAGCGTTGAAGATCAGGGTTTCCCCGAAGGCTCCCAAGAGACCCAGTACTTC
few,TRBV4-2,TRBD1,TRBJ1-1,CASSQDRGRNTEAFF,TGTGCCAGCAGCCAAGACAGGGGGCGGAACACTGAAGCTTTCTTT
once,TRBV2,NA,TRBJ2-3,CASSYTDTQYF,TGTGCCAGCAGTTACACAGATACGCAGTATTTT
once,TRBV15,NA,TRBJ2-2,CATSRLTGRAGELFF,TGTGCCACCAGCAGATTAACAGGGAGGGCCGGGGAGCTGTTTTTT
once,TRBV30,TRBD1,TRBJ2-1,CAWRTGTGVYNEQFF,TGTGCCTGGAGAACCGGGACAGGAGTCTACAATGAGCAGTTCTTC
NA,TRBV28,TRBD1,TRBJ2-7,CASRKTGLYEQYF,TGTGCCAGCCGTAAGACAGGGTTGTACGAGCAGTACTTC
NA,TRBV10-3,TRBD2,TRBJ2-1,CAISESSGRRNEQFF,TGTGCCATCAGTGAATCTAGCGGGAGAAGGAATGAGCAGTTCTTC
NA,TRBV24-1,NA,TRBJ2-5,CATSDPTAGAETQYF,TGTGCCACCAGTGACCCTACTGCAGGGGCAGAGACCCAGTACTTC
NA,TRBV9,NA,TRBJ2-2,CASSVAQRFTGELFF,TGTGCCAGCAGCGTAGCTCAGCGTTTCACCGGGGAGCTGTTTTTT
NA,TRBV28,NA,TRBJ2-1,CASSPTSWNIHEQFF,TGTGCCAGCAGTCCTACTAGCTGGAACATTCATGAGCAGTTCTTC
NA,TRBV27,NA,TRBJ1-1,CASNPGLTNTEAFF,TGTGCCAGCAACCCGGGACTCACGAACACTGAAGCTTTCTTT
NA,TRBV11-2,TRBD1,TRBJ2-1,CASSSPRAGGFFNEQFF,TGTGCCAGCAGCTCCCCGCGAGCAGGGGGTTTTTTCAATGAGCAGTTCTTC